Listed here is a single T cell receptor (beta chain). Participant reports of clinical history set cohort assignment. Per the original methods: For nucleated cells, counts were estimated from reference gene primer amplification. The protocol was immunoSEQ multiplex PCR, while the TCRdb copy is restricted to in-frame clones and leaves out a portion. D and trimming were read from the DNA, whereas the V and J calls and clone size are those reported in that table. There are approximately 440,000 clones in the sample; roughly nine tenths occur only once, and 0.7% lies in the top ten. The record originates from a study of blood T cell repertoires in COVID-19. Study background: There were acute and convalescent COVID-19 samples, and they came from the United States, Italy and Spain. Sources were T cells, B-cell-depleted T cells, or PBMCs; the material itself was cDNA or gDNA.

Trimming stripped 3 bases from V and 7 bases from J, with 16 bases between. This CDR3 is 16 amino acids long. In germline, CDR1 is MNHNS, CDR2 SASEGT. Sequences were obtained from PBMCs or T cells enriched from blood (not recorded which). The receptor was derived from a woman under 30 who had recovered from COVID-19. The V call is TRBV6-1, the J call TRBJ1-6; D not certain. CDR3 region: CASSEVIRWENSPLHF. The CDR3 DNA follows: TGTGCCAGCAGTGAGGTGATCCGTTGGGAGAATTCACCCCTCCACTTT.